What follows are 26 T cell receptor beta chains derived from one specimen sequenced in a study of regulatory T cells in long-lasting Graves disease. Construction of TCR beta libraries relied on iRepertoire HTBI primers and on Arm-PCR targeting CDR3 regions. TCRdb itself ran the multiplex PCR reads through MiXCR, one entry per CDR3 protein. Of about 450,000 distinct CDR3 sequences listed, less than 25% were seen once; the top ten hold roughly 30%. Time point here: persistent/refractory GD, antithyroid drugs over 5 years with positive TRAb. From PBMCs, RNA was extracted and then used to make the TCR library. Sequencing was performed on peripheral blood mononuclear cells (PBMCs), taken when the disease was refractory, from a patient treated with antithyroid drugs. The source of these receptors is a female donor with Graves disease.

This clonotype was seen at least ten times. The J gene is TRBJ1-1, the V gene TRBV6-1; D remains ambiguous. V was trimmed by 5 bases and J by 0 bases, leaving 13 bases between them. The CDR3 extends over 15 amino acids. The V gene's germline CDR1 is MNHNS and CDR2 SASEGT. The CDR3 sequence is CASSRRWNMNTEAFF. The CDR3 coding sequence is TGTGCCAGCAGTCGGCGGTGGAACATGAACACTGAAGCTTTCTTT.

This chain links TRBV5-1 with TRBJ2-6, with D perhaps being TRBD1 or TRBD2 (5 bases each). V gave up 0 bases and J gave up 0 bases, with 10 bases separating them. Germline V gives CDR1 SGHRS, CDR2 YFSETQ. CDR3 size: 17 residues. Written as DNA, the CDR3 is TGCGCCAGCAGCTTGGCCCGGGGCTACTCTGGGGCCAACGTCCTGACTTTC. Residues: CASSLARGYSGANVLTF.

This clonotype was picked up many times. V is TRBV28 and J is TRBJ2-7, with 10 bases fitting TRBD2. There are 17 residues in the CDR3. V lost 6 bases, J lost 1 base, and 12 bases stayed unmatched. Germline CDR1 is MDHEN and CDR2 is SYDVKM. The CDR3 spells CASRPTSGKRGSYEQYF. For the CDR3, the DNA is TGTGCCAGCAGGCCTACTAGCGGGAAGCGAGGTTCCTACGAGCAGTACTTC. Using reference TRBV28 and TRBJ2-7 for the parts outside the CDR3, the full variable domain is DVKVTQSSRYLVKRTGEKVFLECVQDMDHENMFWYRQDPGLGLRLIYFSYDVKMKEKGDIPEGYSVSREKKERFSLILESASTNQTSMYLCASRPTSGKRGSYEQYFGPGTRLTVT.

This chain connects TRBV7-9 to TRBJ2-7; D possibly corresponds to TRBD1 (6 bases). Germline-derived CDR1 and CDR2 are SEHNR and FQNEAQ (reference sequence). The germline V and J ends were trimmed by 1 base and 3 bases, with 13 bases remaining between them. The CDR3 consists of 15 residues. CDR3 sequence reads: CASSLVSRGGYEQYF. As DNA, the CDR3 is TGTGCCAGCAGCTTAGTGAGCAGGGGTGGCTACGAGCAGTACTTC.

This clonotype showed up just a few times. The genes are TRBV12-3 or TRBV12-4 and TRBJ2-3, with 11 bases matching TRBD2. V dropped 4 bases and J dropped 3; count of bases not matched to a gene: 9. The CDR3 is made up of 17 amino acids. The CDR3 is CASSWGGPSGRTDTQYF. The CDR3 DNA is TGTGCCAGCAGTTGGGGGGGGCCTAGCGGGAGGACAGATACGCAGTATTTT.

DNA for the CDR3: TGTGCCAGCTCAGCTGGGACTAGCGGGAGTAGACCCTACGAGCAGTACTTC. Its protein is CASSAGTSGSRPYEQYF. V gene TRBV18 combines with J gene TRBJ2-7; 14 bases are a match to TRBD2. J lost 2 bases, V lost 5 bases, and 8 bases had no gene match. Per germline, CDR1 KGHSH and CDR2 LQKENI. The length of the CDR3 is 17 residues. Complete variable domain (other parts from reference TRBV18 and TRBJ2-7): NAGVMQNPRHLVRRRGQEARLRCSPMKGHSHVYWYRQLPEEGLKFMVYLQKENIIDESGMPKERFSAEFPKEGPSILRIQQVVRGDSAAYFCASSAGTSGSRPYEQYFGPGTRLTVT.

This chain uses TRBV5-1 with TRBJ2-7; D unresolved. V lost 3 bases, J lost 6 bases, and 13 bases lay in between. This CDR3 has 13 residues. Germline V gene data show CDR1 as SGHRS and CDR2 as YFSETQ. CDR3 loop: CASSSSPSTEQYF. In nucleotides, the CDR3 is TGCGCCAGCAGCTCGAGTCCTTCTACCGAGCAGTACTTC.

This clonotype was detected only a few times. The V and J genes are TRBV6-6 and TRBJ1-6, with TRBD1 identical over 7 bases. The CDR3 spans 16 residues. Germline V gene lookup returns CDR1 MNHNY and CDR2 SVGAGI (reference sequence). Germline trimming cut 0 bases from V and 8 bases from J; bases unmatched to any gene: 7. The CDR3 loop reads CASSYSTGRTHSPLHF. DNA of the CDR3: TGTGCCAGCAGTTACTCGACAGGGCGAACGCATTCACCCCTCCACTTT.

There are a few counts of this clonotype. V and J are TRBV30 and TRBJ2-7, with 8 positions matching TRBD1. This CDR3 spans 13 amino acids. CDR1 is GTSNPN, CDR2 SVGIG, per germline (reference sequence). With 4 bases clipped from V and 3 bases from J, the junction kept 5 bases outside the gene matches. The CDR3 DNA reads TGTGCCTGGACAGGGGGCGATGGCTACGAGCAGTACTTC. Protein: CAWTGGDGYEQYF.

The chain carries TRBV6-1 and TRBJ1-1; weak D call: TRBD1 (6 bases). CDR1 is MNHNS and CDR2 is SASEGT in the germline V gene. The CDR3 has 12 residues. The V end lost 8 bases, the J end lost 6 bases, and 13 bases lay between the germline ends. The CDR3 spells CASVGGPPEAFF. CDR3 sequence (DNA): TGTGCCAGCGTCGGGGGGCCGCCTGAAGCTTTCTTT.

This clonotype was observed a single time. The rearrangement uses TRBV5-4 and TRBJ2-3; 7 bases are a match to TRBD2. The CDR3 spans 17 residues. Germline V gene sequence: CDR1 SGHNT, CDR2 YYREEE (reference sequence). V shed 5 bases and J 5 bases; nucleotides not matched to a gene: 17. CDR3 sequence (DNA): TGTGCCAGCAGTTGGGGTCGGGGGGAGGGCGAGATAGATACGCAGTATTTT. Residues: CASSWGRGEGEIDTQYF.

J is TRBJ1-1 and V is TRBV19, with 8 bases fitting TRBD1. V trimming: 2 bases; J trimming: 4 bases; junction bases outside the gene matches: 21. This CDR3 is 20 amino acids long. CDR1 is LNHDA and CDR2 is SQIVND in the germline V gene (reference sequence). CDR3: CASSIPTLGQGGPVSTEAFF. CDR3 in DNA: TGTGCCAGTAGTATACCCACGTTAGGACAGGGAGGACCTGTTAGCACTGAAGCTTTCTTT.

There are a few counts of this clonotype. The chain couples TRBV5-1 to TRBJ2-7; TRBD2 matches at 7 bases. V dropped 2 bases and J dropped 4; count of bases not matched to a gene: 6. The germline V gene has CDR1 SGHRS and CDR2 YFSETQ. CDR3 length equals 14 residues. The CDR3 sequence: CASSLSGKGYEQYF. CDR3 nucleotide sequence: TGCGCCAGCAGCTTAAGCGGGAAAGGGTACGAGCAGTACTTC.

This clonotype was picked up many times. CDR3 region: CASSPGLAGTNEQFF. CDR3 coding DNA: TGTGCCAGCAGCCCCGGACTAGCGGGAACGAATGAGCAGTTCTTC. The chain joins TRBV7-3 to TRBJ2-1, with TRBD2 matching 12 bases. Germline V gene data show CDR1 as SGHTA and CDR2 as FQGTGA. The CDR3 contains 15 residues. V lost 5 bases to trimming and J lost 7 bases; unmatched junction nucleotides: 6.

This chain connects TRBV6-5 to TRBJ2-1; 7 bases align to TRBD2. V lost 0 bases and J lost 5; bases outside the gene matches: 7. The germline gives CDR1 MNHEY, CDR2 SVGAGI. The CDR3 length is 16 residues. The CDR3 protein is CASSYSWSGKDNEQFF. DNA for the CDR3: TGTGCCAGCAGTTACTCGTGGAGCGGGAAGGACAATGAGCAGTTCTTC.

Many counts were recorded for this clonotype. The CDR3 DNA reads TGTGCCAGCAGTCACACAAGGCCCTCCCAAGAGACCCAGTACTTC. This gives the protein CASSHTRPSQETQYF. The chain has TRBV28 and TRBJ2-5; D unclear. The V end was cut by 5 bases, the J end by 1 base, with 14 bases between. Per the germline V gene, CDR1 is MDHEN and CDR2 is SYDVKM. The CDR3 contains 15 residues.

This chain uses TRBV28 with TRBJ2-1, with D hard to call. The V gene lost 2 bases and the J gene lost 7 bases, with 9 bases spanning the gap. This CDR3 comprises 13 residues. Per the germline V gene, CDR1 is MDHEN and CDR2 is SYDVKM. The CDR3: CASSLGEGNEQFF. The CDR3 bases are TGTGCCAGCAGTTTAGGAGAAGGTAATGAGCAGTTCTTC.

This clonotype was counted many times. The gene calls are TRBV6-1 and TRBJ2-6; no clear D. Germline-derived CDR1 and CDR2 are MNHNS and SASEGT. The V end lost 1 base, the J end lost 2 bases, and 6 bases lay between the germline ends. The CDR3 is made up of 15 amino acids. The CDR3 region has the DNA TGTGCCAGCAGTGAAGTCTCAGCTGGGGCCAACGTCCTGACTTTC. Translated, it gives CASSEVSAGANVLTF.

The J gene is TRBJ2-2, the V gene TRBV24-1; 9 bases agree with TRBD1. After removal of 9 bases from V and 5 bases from J, the junction contained 3 bases not matched to a gene. The CDR3 consists of 13 residues. Germline V CDR1 and CDR2: KGHDR, SFDVKD. The CDR3 loop reads CATGGQGTGELFF. The CDR3 DNA reads TGTGCCACCGGGGGACAGGGAACCGGGGAGCTGTTTTTT.

The rearrangement joins TRBV29-1 to TRBJ2-3; 8 bases agree with TRBD2. With V trimmed by 5 bases and J by 4 bases, 14 bases remained unmatched. This CDR3 spans 16 amino acids. Germline V gene lookup returns CDR1 SQVTM and CDR2 ANQGSEA. This CDR3 reads CSVNALGGRSSDTQYF. CDR3 nucleotide sequence: TGCAGCGTTAATGCGTTGGGCGGGAGGAGTTCAGATACGCAGTATTTT.

There are a few counts of this clonotype. The chain is built from TRBV15 and TRBJ2-5; the D is unclear. CDR3 length: 13 amino acids. Germline CDR1 reads LNHNV; CDR2 reads YYDKDF (reference sequence). Between the trimmed V and J ends, which lost 0 bases and 4 bases, there was a span of 6 bases. CDR3 in amino acids: CATSRDAVETQYF. The CDR3 region has the DNA TGTGCCACCAGCAGAGATGCGGTAGAGACCCAGTACTTC.

This clonotype appeared many times. This chain uses TRBV27 with TRBJ1-2, with D possibly TRBD1 on 6 matching bases. This CDR3 comprises 13 residues. The germline gives CDR1 MNHEY, CDR2 SMNVEV (reference sequence). V was clipped by 5 bases and J by 2 bases, with 9 bases between them. In nucleotides, the CDR3 is TGTGCCAGCAGTCGACAGGTGAACTATGGCTACACCTTC. Protein sequence: CASSRQVNYGYTF.

The chain couples TRBV5-6 to TRBJ1-2; D is unclear. The germline V gene encodes CDR1 SGHDT and CDR2 YYEEEE. This CDR3 region has 16 residues. The V gene lost 3 bases and the J gene lost 2 bases, with 17 bases spanning the gap. CDR3 amino acids: CASSSSPGVINYGYTF. CDR3 sequence (DNA): TGTGCCAGCAGCTCATCACCGGGAGTTATCAACTATGGCTACACCTTC.

The CDR3 DNA is TGTGCCAGCACCTACAGGGTTGGTAACACTGAAGCTTTCTTT. It translates to CASTYRVGNTEAFF. V and J are TRBV6-1 and TRBJ1-1; the D gene is possibly TRBD1 (6 bases). Trimming removed 7 bases at V and 2 bases at J, with 14 bases between. This CDR3 has 14 amino acids. Germline values: CDR1 MNHNS, CDR2 SASEGT.

Of note for this clonotype: This sequence may be a read error, since a much larger clone differs from it by one base. J is TRBJ1-5 and V is TRBV6-1; TRBD1 aligns across 7 bases. Per the germline V gene, CDR1 is MNHNS and CDR2 is SASEGT. This CDR3 contains 16 residues. The ends lost 4 bases at V and 0 bases at J; junction bases unmatched: 6. The CDR3 here is CASSAGTALSNQPQHF. Here the CDR3 DNA reads TGTGCCAGCAGTGCCGGGACAGCTCTTAGCAATCAGCCCCAGCATTTT.

In this sample, this clonotype turned up many times. The chain is built from TRBV28 and TRBJ2-7, with 8 nucleotides matching TRBD1. The V gene's germline CDR1 is MDHEN and CDR2 SYDVKM. The CDR3 covers 17 residues. Germline trimming cut 5 bases from V and 3 bases from J; bases unmatched to any gene: 15. CDR3 in DNA: TGTGCCAGCAGTAGGGGACAGGCCTCAGTTCGAGACTACGAGCAGTACTTC. Translation: CASSRGQASVRDYEQYF. Drawing the rest from reference TRBV28 and TRBJ2-7, the complete variable domain is DVKVTQSSRYLVKRTGEKVFLECVQDMDHENMFWYRQDPGLGLRLIYFSYDVKMKEKGDIPEGYSVSREKKERFSLILESASTNQTSMYLCASSRGQASVRDYEQYFGPGTRLTVT.